This T cell receptor (beta chain) came from a study of T cell responses to AZD1222 COVID-19 vaccine. Across the whole study: Second-dose recipients at about 4 or about 12 weeks were treated as one pooled group.

For this clone: Antigen unknown.

TCRdb keeps only in-frame clones here, not all; method: immunoSEQ multiplex PCR. The data hold 150,000 or so clones, with around 93% observed a single time. This CDR3 region has 13 residues. V was trimmed by 5 bases and J by 1 base, leaving 8 bases between them. Germline CDR1 and CDR2: SEHNR and FQNEAQ (reference sequence). The study, taken as a whole, reports: Once two AZD1222 doses were given, Spike-specific TCR breadth and depth went up. Among the donors, most were white British and more were female, and clonal diversity was possibly underestimated. Only 5 or 6 AZD1222 recipients tested seropositive at baseline.

Sequences were derived from peripheral blood, sampled on day 0 of AZD1222 vaccination. This sequence originates from an adult in good health. The chain joins TRBV7-9 to TRBJ1-2, with no clear D. The CDR3 DNA is TGTGCCAGCAGCCCCGACCTTAACTATGGCTACACCTTC. It encodes CASSPDLNYGYTF.